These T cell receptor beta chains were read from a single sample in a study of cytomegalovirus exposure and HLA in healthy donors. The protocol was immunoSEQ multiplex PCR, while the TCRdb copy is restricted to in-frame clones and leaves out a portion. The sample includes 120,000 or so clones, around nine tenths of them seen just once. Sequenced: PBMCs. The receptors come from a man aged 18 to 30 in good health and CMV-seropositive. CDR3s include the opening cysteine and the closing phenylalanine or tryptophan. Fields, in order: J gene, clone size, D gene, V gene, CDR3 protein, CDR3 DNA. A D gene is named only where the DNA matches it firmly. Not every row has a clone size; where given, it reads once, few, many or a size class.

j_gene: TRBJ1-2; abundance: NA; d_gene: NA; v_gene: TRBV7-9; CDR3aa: CASSYVVNAYGYTF; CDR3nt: TGTGCCAGCAGCTACGTGGTAAACGCGTATGGCTACACCTTC
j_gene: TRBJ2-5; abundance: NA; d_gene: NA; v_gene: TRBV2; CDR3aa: CASSRQPAGETQYF; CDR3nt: TGTGCCAGCAGTCGACAACCGGCCGGAGAGACCCAGTACTTC
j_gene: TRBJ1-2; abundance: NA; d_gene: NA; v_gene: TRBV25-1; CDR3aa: CASSEYMGRTDGYTF; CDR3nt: TGTGCCAGCAGTGAATATATGGGGAGGACGGATGGCTACACCTTC
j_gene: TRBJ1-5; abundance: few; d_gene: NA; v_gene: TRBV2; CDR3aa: CASSDGKNSNQPQHF; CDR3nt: TGTGCCAGCAGTGACGGGAAGAATAGCAATCAGCCCCAGCATTTT
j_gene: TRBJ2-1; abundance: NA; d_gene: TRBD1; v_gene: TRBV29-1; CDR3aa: CSVLGGQGVDEQFF; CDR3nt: TGCAGCGTTCTGGGGGGACAGGGGGTCGATGAGCAGTTCTTC
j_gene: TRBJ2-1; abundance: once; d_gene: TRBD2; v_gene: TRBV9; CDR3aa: CASSVATAGEDNEQFF; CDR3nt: TGTGCCAGCAGCGTAGCTACAGCGGGGGAGGACAATGAGCAGTTCTTC
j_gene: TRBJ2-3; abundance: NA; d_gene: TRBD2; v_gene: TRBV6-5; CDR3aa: CASRVRGARTDTQYF; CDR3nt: TGTGCCAGCAGGGTGCGGGGGGCTCGCACAGATACGCAGTATTTT
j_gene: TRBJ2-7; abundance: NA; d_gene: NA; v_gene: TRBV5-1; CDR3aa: CASSPGTEGLEQYF; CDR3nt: TGCGCCAGCAGCCCCGGGACGGAGGGTCTCGAGCAGTACTTC
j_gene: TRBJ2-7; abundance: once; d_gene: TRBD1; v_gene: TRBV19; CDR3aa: CASMTRDRGFDEQYF; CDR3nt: TGTGCCAGTATGACCCGGGACAGGGGATTCGACGAGCAGTACTTC
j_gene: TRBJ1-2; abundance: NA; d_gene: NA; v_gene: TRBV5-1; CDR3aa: CASSSRKGDGYTF; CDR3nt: TGCGCCAGCAGCTCTCGTAAGGGGGATGGCTACACCTTC
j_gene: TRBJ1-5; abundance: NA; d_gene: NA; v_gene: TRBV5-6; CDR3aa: CASSTAGTSNNQPQHF; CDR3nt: TGTGCCAGCAGCACGGCCGGGACATCCAATAATCAGCCCCAGCATTTT
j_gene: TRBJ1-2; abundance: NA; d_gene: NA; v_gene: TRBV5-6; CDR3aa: CASSRTLSGYTF; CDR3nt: TGTGCCAGCAGCCGAACCCTCAGTGGCTACACCTTC
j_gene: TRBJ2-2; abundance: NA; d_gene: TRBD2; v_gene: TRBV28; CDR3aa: CASRGLRLAMNTGELFF; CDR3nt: TGTGCCAGCAGGGGTCTTCGACTAGCGATGAACACCGGGGAGCTGTTTTTT
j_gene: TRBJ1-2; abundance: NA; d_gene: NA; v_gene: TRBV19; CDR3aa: CASSPATAAGGYTF; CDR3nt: TGTGCCAGTAGTCCCGCGACCGCTGCGGGGGGCTACACCTTC
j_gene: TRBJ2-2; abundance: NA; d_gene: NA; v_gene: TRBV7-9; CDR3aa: CASSLKGTGELFF; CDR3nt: TGTGCCAGCAGCCTAAAGGGGACCGGGGAGCTGTTTTTT
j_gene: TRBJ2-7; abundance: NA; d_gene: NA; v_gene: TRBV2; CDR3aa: CASSEARGIHEQYF; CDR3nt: TGTGCCAGCAGTGAGGCGAGGGGGATCCACGAGCAGTACTTC
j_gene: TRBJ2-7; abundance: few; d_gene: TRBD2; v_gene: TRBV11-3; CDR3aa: CASSTLAGLGYEQYF; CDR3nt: TGTGCCAGCAGTACCCTAGCGGGGCTAGGCTACGAGCAGTACTTC
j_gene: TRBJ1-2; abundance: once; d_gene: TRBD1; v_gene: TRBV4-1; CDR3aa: CASSQDRQGGANYGYTF; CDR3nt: TGCGCCAGCAGCCAAGATAGACAGGGGGGAGCTAACTATGGCTACACCTTC
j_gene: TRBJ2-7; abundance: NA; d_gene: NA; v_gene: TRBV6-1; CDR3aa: CASIGQGGYEQYF; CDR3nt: TGTGCCAGCATAGGGCAAGGAGGCTACGAGCAGTACTTC
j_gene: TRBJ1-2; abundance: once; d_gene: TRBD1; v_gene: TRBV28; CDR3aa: CASSPSLTGGYSYTF; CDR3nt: TGTGCCAGCAGTCCCTCACTTACAGGGGGTTACAGCTACACCTTC
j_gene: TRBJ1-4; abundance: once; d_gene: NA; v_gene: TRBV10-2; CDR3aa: CASSLSRVSNEKLFF; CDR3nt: TGCGCCAGCAGTCTATCCAGGGTTTCTAATGAAAAACTGTTTTTT
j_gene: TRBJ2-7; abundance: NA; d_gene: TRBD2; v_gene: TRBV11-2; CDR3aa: CASSFYRLGKRGSDEQYF; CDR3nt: TGTGCCAGCAGCTTTTACCGACTAGGTAAGCGGGGGTCGGACGAGCAGTACTTC
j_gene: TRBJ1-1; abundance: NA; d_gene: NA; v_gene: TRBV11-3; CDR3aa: CASSLEQNTEAFF; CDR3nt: TGTGCCAGCAGCTTAGAACAAAACACTGAAGCTTTCTTT
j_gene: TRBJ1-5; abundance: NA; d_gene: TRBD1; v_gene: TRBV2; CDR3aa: CASRTGTVSNQPQHF; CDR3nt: TGTGCCAGCAGGACCGGGACAGTAAGCAATCAGCCCCAGCATTTT
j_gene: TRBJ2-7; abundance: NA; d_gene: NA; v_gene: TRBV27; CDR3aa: CASSLAGNPYEQYF; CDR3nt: TGTGCCAGCAGTTTAGCAGGGAACCCCTACGAGCAGTACTTC
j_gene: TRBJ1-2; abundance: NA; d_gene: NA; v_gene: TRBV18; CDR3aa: CASSPGGTGGYTF; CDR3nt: TGTGCCAGCTCACCCGGAGGGACTGGTGGCTACACCTTC
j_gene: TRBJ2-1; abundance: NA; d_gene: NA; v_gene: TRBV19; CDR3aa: CASSPGGRPYNEQFF; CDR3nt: TGTGCCAGTAGTCCCGGGGGGCGCCCCTACAATGAGCAGTTCTTC
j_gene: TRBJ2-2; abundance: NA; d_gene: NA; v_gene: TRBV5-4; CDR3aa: CASSLDIYTGELFF; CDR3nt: TGTGCCAGCAGCTTGGACATTTACACCGGGGAGCTGTTTTTT
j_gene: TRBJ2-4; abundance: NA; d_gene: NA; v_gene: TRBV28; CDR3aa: CASINRVRGGAKNIQYF; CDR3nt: TGTGCCAGCATTAACAGGGTTAGGGGGGGAGCCAAAAACATTCAGTACTTC
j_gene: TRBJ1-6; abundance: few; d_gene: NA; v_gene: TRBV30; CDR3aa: CAWSRDYTSPLHF; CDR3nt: TGTGCCTGGAGTCGTGATTACACTTCACCCCTCCACTTT
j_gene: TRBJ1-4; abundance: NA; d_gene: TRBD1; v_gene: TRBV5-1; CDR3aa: CASSLAGQGAGDEKLFF; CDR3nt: TGCGCCAGCAGCTTGGCCGGGCAGGGGGCGGGTGATGAAAAACTGTTTTTT
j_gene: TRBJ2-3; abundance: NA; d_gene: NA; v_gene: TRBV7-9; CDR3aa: CASSSNWVEEAKGDTQYF; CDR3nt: TGTGCCAGCAGTTCCAACTGGGTGGAGGAAGCCAAAGGAGATACGCAGTATTTT
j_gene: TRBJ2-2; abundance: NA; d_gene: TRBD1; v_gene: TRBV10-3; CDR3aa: CAISTGETNTGELFF; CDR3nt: TGTGCCATCAGCACAGGGGAGACGAACACCGGGGAGCTGTTTTTT
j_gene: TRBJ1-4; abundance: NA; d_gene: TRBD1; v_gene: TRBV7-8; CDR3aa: CASSPGQEGKLFF; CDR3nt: TGTGCCAGCAGCCCGGGACAGGAGGGAAAACTGTTTTTT
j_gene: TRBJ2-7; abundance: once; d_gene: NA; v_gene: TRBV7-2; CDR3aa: CASSRVADNPSYEQYF; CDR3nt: TGTGCCAGCAGCCGAGTCGCGGATAACCCTTCCTACGAGCAGTACTTC